Following are 13 T cell receptor beta chains from one sample sequenced in a study of chemoradiotherapy in HPV16-positive cancers. The data were produced by immunoSEQ multiplex PCR, yet TCRdb's version contains in-frame clones alone and is incomplete. The sample has fewer than 20,000 clones; 75% to 90% are singletons. The sample was blood, taken from a patient who underwent chemoradiotherapy. All receptors derive from a human donor with HPV-associated anogenital cancer.

V gene TRBV5-4 combines with J gene TRBJ1-2; D is uncertain. The CDR3 spans 15 residues. Looked up from germline, CDR1 is SGHNT and CDR2 is YYREEE (reference sequence). V was clipped by 1 base and J by 1 base, with 11 bases between them. This CDR3 reads CASSLNLGYNYGYTF. The CDR3 DNA sequence: TGTGCCAGCAGCTTGAACCTTGGCTATAACTATGGCTACACCTTC.

The rearrangement joins TRBV29-1 to TRBJ2-7; perhaps D is TRBD1 or TRBD2 (5 bases each). V was pared by 6 bases and J by 4 bases, with 16 bases between. CDR1 and CDR2 from the germline V gene are SQVTM and ANQGSEA. CDR3 size: 13 residues. The CDR3 is CSVILRDRYEQYF. CDR3 nucleotides: TGCAGCGTGATCCTTAGGGACCGTTACGAGCAGTACTTC.

This rearrangement joins TRBV5-1 to TRBJ2-7; 14 positions agree with TRBD2. The V gene end was trimmed by 3 bases and the J gene end by 2 bases; junction bases not matched to a gene: 1. Germline V CDR1 and CDR2: SGHRS, YFSETQ. CDR3 length equals 15 residues. The CDR3 here is CASSSGLAGAYEQYF. The CDR3 DNA is TGCGCCAGCAGCTCGGGACTAGCGGGGGCCTACGAGCAGTACTTC.

The V gene is TRBV19, the J gene TRBJ1-6, with D perhaps TRBD1 (5 bases). Trimming shortened V by 6 bases and J by 5 bases, and 17 bases separated the two germline ends. The CDR3 is made up of 16 amino acids. In germline, CDR1 is LNHDA, CDR2 SQIVND (reference sequence). CDR3 DNA: TGTGCCAGTAGCCGAGGGGCCTTATTCGATAATTCACCCCTCCACTTT. Amino acid sequence: CASSRGALFDNSPLHF. The full variable domain, in which reference TRBV19 and TRBJ1-6 provide the parts outside the CDR3, is DGGITQSPKYLFRKEGQNVTLSCEQNLNHDAMYWYRQDPGQGLRLIYYSQIVNDFQKGDIAEGYSVSREKKESFPLTVTSAQKNPTAFYLCASSRGALFDNSPLHFGNGTRLTVT.

The rearrangement links TRBV27 to TRBJ1-1; D is possibly TRBD1 (6 bases). The length of the CDR3 is 14 residues. Per the germline V gene, CDR1 is MNHEY and CDR2 is SMNVEV (reference sequence). The CDR3: CATSPGTSNTEAFF. The DNA of the CDR3 is TGTGCAACCAGCCCGGGGACATCGAACACTGAAGCTTTCTTT.

CDR3 region: CASSLGFGSLNEKLFF. CDR3 bases: TGTGCCAGCAGCTTGGGGTTTGGGTCCCTAAATGAAAAACTGTTTTTT. This rearrangement joins TRBV5-6 to TRBJ1-4; D ambiguous. The CDR3 spans 16 residues. V was pared by 0 bases and J by 5 bases, with 14 bases between. Germline CDR1 and CDR2: SGHDT and YYEEEE.

This rearrangement joins TRBV6-4 to TRBJ2-3; 16 bases align to TRBD2. This CDR3 is built from 16 residues. With V trimmed by 2 bases and J by 4 bases, 0 bases remained unmatched. Germline V CDR1 and CDR2: MRHNA, SNTAGT. The CDR3 nucleotides are TGTGCCAGCAGTGACGGGACTAGCGGGGGGGCAGATACGCAGTATTTT. Amino acid sequence: CASSDGTSGGADTQYF.

V and J are TRBV7-3 and TRBJ1-2, with 8 bases fitting TRBD1. The CDR3 runs 13 residues. Unmatched junction bases numbered 7, after V lost 5 bases and J lost 8 bases. The germline V gene encodes CDR1 SGHTA and CDR2 FQGTGA. In DNA form, the CDR3 reads TGTGCCAGCAGCCCCCAGACAGGGGCGGGCTACACCTTC. It is translated as CASSPQTGAGYTF.

Here the CDR3 reads CASSPTETGGWETQYF. The CDR3 DNA follows: TGTGCCAGCTCACCTACCGAGACAGGGGGCTGGGAGACCCAGTACTTC. J is TRBJ2-5 and V is TRBV18, with 10 bases fitting TRBD1. Trimming took 3 bases from V and 5 from J; bases not matched to a gene: 9. The CDR3 extends over 16 amino acids. Germline V gives CDR1 KGHSH, CDR2 LQKENI.

The J gene is TRBJ2-3, the V gene TRBV12-5, with 9 bases fitting TRBD1. This CDR3 comprises 14 residues. Germline CDR1 reads LGHNT; CDR2 reads FRNRAP. After removal of 5 bases from V and 5 bases from J, the junction contained 5 bases not matched to a gene. CDR3 sequence reads: CASGPGTGIDTQYF. The CDR3 DNA is TGTGCTAGTGGTCCCGGGACAGGGATAGATACGCAGTATTTT.

This chain connects TRBV2 to TRBJ1-5; D is undetermined. The germline CDR1 and CDR2 sequences are SNHLY and FYNNEI. The CDR3 totals 15 residues. The germline V and J ends were trimmed by 8 bases and 1 base, with 15 bases remaining between them. The CDR3 DNA is TGTGCCAGCGGGCCTTGGGAGTCGAGCAATCAGCCCCAGCATTTT. Its protein product is CASGPWESSNQPQHF.

The rearrangement joins TRBV7-2 to TRBJ1-6; D gene unclear. Germline CDR1 and CDR2: SGHTA and FQGNSA. The CDR3 has 15 residues. The V end lost 4 bases, the J end lost 6 bases, and 13 bases lay between the germline ends. This CDR3 is CASSSNLLTNSPLHF. The CDR3 DNA sequence: TGTGCCAGCAGCTCCAACCTCCTGACTAATTCACCCCTCCACTTT.

The chain's CDR3 is CASSFDRNTEAFF. CDR3 bases: TGTGCCAGCAGCTTCGACAGAAACACTGAAGCTTTCTTT. The rearrangement uses TRBV13 and TRBJ1-1; perhaps TRBD1 as D (5 bases). The CDR3 spans 13 residues. Trimming removed 3 bases from V and 2 bases from J, with 7 bases in between. Germline CDR1 is PRHDT and CDR2 is FYEKMQ (reference sequence).